A selection of T cell receptor beta chains follows, all from one sample in a study of blood T cell repertoires in COVID-19. Using immunoSEQ multiplex PCR, the repertoire was profiled, and TCRdb retains in-frame clones only, with some absent. In the table there are some 90,000 clones, around nine tenths of which are singletons. The sequencing input was peripheral blood. The receptors shown here come from a woman aged 60-75 years with COVID-19, enrolled during active disease. Both conserved end residues are part of each CDR3. D genes are given only for firm matches. The size field is filled for only some rows; it gives once, few, many or a size class.

.	TRBJ1-3	.	TRBV27	TGTGCCAACGTCGGCAGGGGCCAGAGGGGCTCTGGAAACACCATATATTTT	CANVGRGQRGSGNTIYF
.	TRBJ2-3	.	TRBV7-2	TGTGCCAGCAGCAACCGAGGGGGGGCGCGTGCAGATACGCAGTATTTT	CASSNRGGARADTQYF
.	TRBJ1-5	TRBD1	TRBV28	TGTGCCAGCAGTTTACCCCCGACAGGGAGTGCTCAGCCCCAGCATTTT	CASSLPPTGSAQPQHF
.	TRBJ2-5	.	TRBV6-2/TRBV6-3	TGTGCCAGCAGTTACTCGTGGGGCGAAGAGACCCAGTACTTC	CASSYSWGEETQYF
few	TRBJ2-3	TRBD2	TRBV10-3	TGTGCCATCAGTGAGAGGGAACTAGCGGGGAGCACAGATACGCAGTATTTT	CAISERELAGSTDTQYF
.	TRBJ2-7	TRBD1	TRBV19	TGTGCCAGTAGCAGGACAGGGGACTTACCCTACGAGCAGTACTTC	CASSRTGDLPYEQYF
.	TRBJ1-5	.	TRBV6-5	TGTGCCAGCAGTAACTCCCAAGCGGCTCAGCCCCAGCATTTT	CASSNSQAAQPQHF
once	TRBJ2-7	.	TRBV7-9	TGTGCCAGCAGCTTGGGCAGGTTTGGCCTCTACGAGCAGTACTTC	CASSLGRFGLYEQYF
.	TRBJ2-7	TRBD2	TRBV7-9	TGTGCCAGCAGCATGGGAGGGTTCGACGAGCAGTACTTC	CASSMGGFDEQYF
.	TRBJ1-2	TRBD1	TRBV6-5	TGTGCCAGCAGTTACGGGACAGGGATGAGCTACACCTTC	CASSYGTGMSYTF
.	TRBJ1-2	TRBD1	TRBV10-3	TGTGCCATCAGTGATCACAGGGGTGGCTACACCTTC	CAISDHRGGYTF
.	TRBJ1-1	.	TRBV19	TGTGCCAGTAGGGAGGGGCCGGGTCGGACTGAAGCTTTCTTT	CASREGPGRTEAFF
few	TRBJ1-1	.	TRBV18	TGTGCCAGCTCGCCCGACCGGGTCGGTCAGGGGATAGCTTTCTTT	CASSPDRVGQGIAFF
.	TRBJ2-3	.	TRBV5-4	TGTGCCAGCAGCTTGGAGGGGCTATCAGATACGCAGTATTTT	CASSLEGLSDTQYF
.	TRBJ1-5	.	TRBV7-3	TGTGCCAGCAGCTTAAACAGGCAGCAGCCCCAGCATTTT	CASSLNRQQPQHF
.	TRBJ2-1	TRBD1	TRBV27	TGTGCCAGCAGTTCCACCCGACAGGGGCGGCAGTTCTTC	CASSSTRQGRQFF
.	TRBJ1-2	TRBD1	TRBV2	TGTGCCAGCAGCCAGGGACAGGGGGCAGCTGGCTACACCTTC	CASSQGQGAAGYTF
.	TRBJ1-3	TRBD1	TRBV18	TGTGCCAGCTCACCGGGGACAGGCTCAGGAAACACCATATATTTT	CASSPGTGSGNTIYF
.	TRBJ1-4	.	TRBV5-1	TGCGCCAGCAGCTTTCAGGGTAGCCCAACTAATGAAAAACTGTTTTTT	CASSFQGSPTNEKLFF
.	TRBJ1-3	.	TRBV10-1	TGCGCCAGCAGTGAGTCGAACAACCTCTCTGGAAACACCATATATTTT	CASSESNNLSGNTIYF